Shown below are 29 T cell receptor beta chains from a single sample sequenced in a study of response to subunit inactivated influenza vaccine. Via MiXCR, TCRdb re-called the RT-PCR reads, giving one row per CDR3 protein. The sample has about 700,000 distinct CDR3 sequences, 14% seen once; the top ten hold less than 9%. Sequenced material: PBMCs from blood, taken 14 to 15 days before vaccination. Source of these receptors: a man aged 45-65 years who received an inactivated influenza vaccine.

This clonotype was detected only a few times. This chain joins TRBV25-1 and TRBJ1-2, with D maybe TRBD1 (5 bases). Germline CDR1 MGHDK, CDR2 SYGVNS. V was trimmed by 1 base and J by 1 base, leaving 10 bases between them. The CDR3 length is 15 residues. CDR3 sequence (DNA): TGTGCCAGCAGTGAATGGGCCCAGGGTAACTATGGCTACACCTTC. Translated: CASSEWAQGNYGYTF.

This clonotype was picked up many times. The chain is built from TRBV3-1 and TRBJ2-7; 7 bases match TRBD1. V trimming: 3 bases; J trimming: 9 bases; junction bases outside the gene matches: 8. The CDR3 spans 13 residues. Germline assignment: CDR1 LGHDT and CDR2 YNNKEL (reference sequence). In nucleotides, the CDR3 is TGTGCCAGCAGCCAGTCGTCGACAGGGAGGCAGTACTTC. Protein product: CASSQSSTGRQYF.

The CDR3, as DNA: TGCAGTGCTAGAGAAGGCGGTCACAATGAAAAACTGTTTTTT. Its translation is CSAREGGHNEKLFF. This chain joins TRBV20-1 and TRBJ1-4; D is ambiguous. This CDR3 contains 14 residues. The V gene's germline CDR1 is DFQATT and CDR2 SNEGSKA (reference sequence). The ends were cut back, 0 bases at V and 5 bases at J, with 10 bases in the middle.

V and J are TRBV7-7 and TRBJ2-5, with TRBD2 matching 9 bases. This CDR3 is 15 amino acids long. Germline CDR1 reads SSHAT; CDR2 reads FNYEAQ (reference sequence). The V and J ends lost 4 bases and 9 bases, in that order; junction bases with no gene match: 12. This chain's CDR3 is CASSSSSGRLPAQYF. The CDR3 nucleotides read TGTGCCAGCAGCTCCTCCAGCGGGAGGCTCCCTGCCCAGTACTTC.

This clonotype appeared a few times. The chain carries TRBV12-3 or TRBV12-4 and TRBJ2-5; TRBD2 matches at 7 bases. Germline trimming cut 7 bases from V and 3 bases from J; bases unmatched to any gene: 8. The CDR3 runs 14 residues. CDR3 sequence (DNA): TGTGCCAGCACCCGAGCGGGGTATAAAGAGACCCAGTACTTC. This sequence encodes CASTRAGYKETQYF.

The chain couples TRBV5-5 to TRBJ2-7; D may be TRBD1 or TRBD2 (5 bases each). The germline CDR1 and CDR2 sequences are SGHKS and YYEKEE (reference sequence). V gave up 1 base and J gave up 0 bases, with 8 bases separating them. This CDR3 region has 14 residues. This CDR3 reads CASSLMGVSYEQYF. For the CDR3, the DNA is TGTGCCAGCAGCTTGATGGGGGTCTCCTACGAGCAGTACTTC.

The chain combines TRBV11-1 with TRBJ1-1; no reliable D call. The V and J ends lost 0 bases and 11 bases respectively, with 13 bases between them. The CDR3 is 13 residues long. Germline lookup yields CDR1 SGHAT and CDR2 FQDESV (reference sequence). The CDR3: CASSLAEEQPAFF. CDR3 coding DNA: TGTGCCAGCAGCTTAGCGGAGGAACAACCGGCTTTCTTT.

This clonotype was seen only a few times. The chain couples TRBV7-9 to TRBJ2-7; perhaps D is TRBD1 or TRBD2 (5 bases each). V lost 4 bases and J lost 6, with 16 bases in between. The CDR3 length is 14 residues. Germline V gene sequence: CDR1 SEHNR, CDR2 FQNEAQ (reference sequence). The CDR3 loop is CASSSTGAYSEQYF. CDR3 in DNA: TGTGCCAGCAGCTCGACCGGGGCCTACTCCGAGCAGTACTTC.

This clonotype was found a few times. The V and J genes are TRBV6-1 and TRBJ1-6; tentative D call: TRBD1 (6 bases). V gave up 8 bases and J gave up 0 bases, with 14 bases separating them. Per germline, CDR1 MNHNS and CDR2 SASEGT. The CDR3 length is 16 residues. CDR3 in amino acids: CASSGGRSSYNSPLHF. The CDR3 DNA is TGTGCCAGCTCGGGGGGCAGGAGCTCCTATAATTCACCCCTCCACTTT.

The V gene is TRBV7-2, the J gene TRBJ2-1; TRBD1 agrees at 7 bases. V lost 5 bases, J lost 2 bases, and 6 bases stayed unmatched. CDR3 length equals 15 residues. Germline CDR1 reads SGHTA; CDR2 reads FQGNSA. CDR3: CASSPKGTAYNEQFF. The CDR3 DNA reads TGTGCCAGCAGCCCTAAAGGGACAGCCTACAATGAGCAGTTCTTC.

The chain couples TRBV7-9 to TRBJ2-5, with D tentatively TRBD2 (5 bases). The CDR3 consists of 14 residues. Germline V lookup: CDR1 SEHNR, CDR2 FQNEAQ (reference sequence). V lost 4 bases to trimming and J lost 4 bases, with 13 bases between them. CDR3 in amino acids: CASSSRASRETQYF. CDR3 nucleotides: TGTGCCAGCAGCTCCCGGGCTAGCCGAGAGACCCAGTACTTC.

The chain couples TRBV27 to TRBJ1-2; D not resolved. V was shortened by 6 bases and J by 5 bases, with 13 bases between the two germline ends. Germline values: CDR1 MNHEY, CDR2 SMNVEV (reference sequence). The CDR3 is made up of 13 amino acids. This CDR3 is CASRDSGPYGYTF. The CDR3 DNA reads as TGTGCCAGCAGGGACTCAGGACCTTATGGCTACACCTTC.

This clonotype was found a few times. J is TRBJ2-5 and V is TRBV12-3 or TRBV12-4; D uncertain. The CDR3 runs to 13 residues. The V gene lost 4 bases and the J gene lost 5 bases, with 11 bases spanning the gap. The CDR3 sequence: CASSSIIWETQYF. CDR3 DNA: TGTGCCAGCAGTTCCATAATTTGGGAGACCCAGTACTTC.

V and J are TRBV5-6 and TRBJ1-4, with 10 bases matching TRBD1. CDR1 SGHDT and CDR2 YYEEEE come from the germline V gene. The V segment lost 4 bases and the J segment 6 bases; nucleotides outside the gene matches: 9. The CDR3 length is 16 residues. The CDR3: CASSPQRQGAHEKLFF. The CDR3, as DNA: TGTGCCAGCAGCCCGCAGCGACAGGGGGCGCATGAAAAACTGTTTTTT.

This CDR3 is CASSRAGTGAEYEQYF. Here the CDR3 DNA reads TGTGCCAGCAGCCGAGCCGGGACAGGGGCGGAGTACGAGCAGTACTTC. V and J are TRBV7-2 and TRBJ2-7; the match to TRBD1 covers 10 bases. Trimming took 5 bases from V and 4 from J; bases not matched to a gene: 11. CDR1 and CDR2 (germline): SGHTA, FQGNSA. The CDR3 has 16 residues.

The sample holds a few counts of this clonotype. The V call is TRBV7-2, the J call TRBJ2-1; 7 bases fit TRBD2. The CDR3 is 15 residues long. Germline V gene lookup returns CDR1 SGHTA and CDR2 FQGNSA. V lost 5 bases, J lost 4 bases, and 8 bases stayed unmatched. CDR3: CASSLGTTLYNEQFF. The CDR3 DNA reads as TGTGCCAGCAGCCTCGGGACTACCCTATACAATGAGCAGTTCTTC.

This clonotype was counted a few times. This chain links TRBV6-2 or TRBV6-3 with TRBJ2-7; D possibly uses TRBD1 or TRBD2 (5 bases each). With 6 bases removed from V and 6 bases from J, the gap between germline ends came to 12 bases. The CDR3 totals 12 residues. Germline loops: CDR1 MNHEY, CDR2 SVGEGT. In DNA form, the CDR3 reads TGTGCCAGCAGAAAGATCGGGGCCGAGCAGTACTTC. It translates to CASRKIGAEQYF.

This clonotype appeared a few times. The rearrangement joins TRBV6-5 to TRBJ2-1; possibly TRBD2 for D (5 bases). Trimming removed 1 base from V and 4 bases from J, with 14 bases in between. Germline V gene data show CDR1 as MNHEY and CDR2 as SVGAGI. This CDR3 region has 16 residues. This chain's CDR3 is CASSYWAGPGYNEQFF. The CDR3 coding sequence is TGTGCCAGCAGTTACTGGGCAGGACCGGGGTACAATGAGCAGTTCTTC.

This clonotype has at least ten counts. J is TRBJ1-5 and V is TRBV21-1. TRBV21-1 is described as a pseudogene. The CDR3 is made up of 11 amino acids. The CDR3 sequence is CASSKGQPQHF. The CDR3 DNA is TGTGCCAGCAGCAAAGGTCAGCCCCAGCATTTT.

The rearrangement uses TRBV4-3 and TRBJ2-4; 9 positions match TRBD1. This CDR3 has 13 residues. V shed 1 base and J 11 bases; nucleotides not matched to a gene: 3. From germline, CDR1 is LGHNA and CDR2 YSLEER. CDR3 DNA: TGCGCCAGCAGCCAAGGGACAGGGGCTTTTCAGTACTTC. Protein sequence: CASSQGTGAFQYF.

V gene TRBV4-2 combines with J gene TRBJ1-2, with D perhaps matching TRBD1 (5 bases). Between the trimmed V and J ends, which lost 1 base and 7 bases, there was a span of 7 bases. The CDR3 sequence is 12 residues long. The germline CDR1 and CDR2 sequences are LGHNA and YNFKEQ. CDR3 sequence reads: CASSQGGPGYTF. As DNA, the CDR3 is TGTGCCAGCAGCCAAGGGGGACCTGGCTACACCTTC.

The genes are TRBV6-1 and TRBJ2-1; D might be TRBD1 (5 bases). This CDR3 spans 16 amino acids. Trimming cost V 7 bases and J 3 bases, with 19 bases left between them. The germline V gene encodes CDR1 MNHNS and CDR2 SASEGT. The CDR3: CASNPGLVTDYNEQFF. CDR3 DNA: TGTGCCAGCAATCCAGGGCTAGTTACCGACTACAATGAGCAGTTCTTC.

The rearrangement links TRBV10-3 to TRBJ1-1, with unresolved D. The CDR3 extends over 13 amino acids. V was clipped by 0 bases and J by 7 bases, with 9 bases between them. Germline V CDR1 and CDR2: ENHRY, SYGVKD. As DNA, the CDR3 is TGTGCCATCAGTGAGTCGTCGAGCCTTGAAGCTTTCTTT. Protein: CAISESSSLEAFF.

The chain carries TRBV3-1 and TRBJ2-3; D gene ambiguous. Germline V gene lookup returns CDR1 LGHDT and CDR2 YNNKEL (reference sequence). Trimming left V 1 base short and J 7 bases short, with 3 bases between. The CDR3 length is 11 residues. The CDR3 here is CASSQVNTQYF. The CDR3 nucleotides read TGTGCCAGCAGCCAAGTGAATACGCAGTATTTT.

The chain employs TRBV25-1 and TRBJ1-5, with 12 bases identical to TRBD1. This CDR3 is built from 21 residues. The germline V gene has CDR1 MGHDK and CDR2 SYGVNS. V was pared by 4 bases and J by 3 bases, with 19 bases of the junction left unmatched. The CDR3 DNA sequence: TGTGCCAGCAGTGCACCACACGCGGGACAGGGGGCTCGGCGAGACAATCAGCCCCAGCATTTT. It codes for CASSAPHAGQGARRDNQPQHF.

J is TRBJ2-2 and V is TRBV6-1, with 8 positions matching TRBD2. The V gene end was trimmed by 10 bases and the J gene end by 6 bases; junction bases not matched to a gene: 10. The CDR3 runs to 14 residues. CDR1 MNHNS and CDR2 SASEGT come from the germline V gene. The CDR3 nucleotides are TGTGCCACCCTTACCAGCGGGAGACCCGGGGAGCTGTTTTTT. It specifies CATLTSGRPGELFF.

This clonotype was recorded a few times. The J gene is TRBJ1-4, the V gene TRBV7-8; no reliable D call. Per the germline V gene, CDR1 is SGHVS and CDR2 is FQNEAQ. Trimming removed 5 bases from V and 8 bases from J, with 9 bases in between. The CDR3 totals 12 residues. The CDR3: CASSNGREKLFF. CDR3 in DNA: TGTGCCAGCAGCAACGGGAGGGAAAAACTGTTTTTT.

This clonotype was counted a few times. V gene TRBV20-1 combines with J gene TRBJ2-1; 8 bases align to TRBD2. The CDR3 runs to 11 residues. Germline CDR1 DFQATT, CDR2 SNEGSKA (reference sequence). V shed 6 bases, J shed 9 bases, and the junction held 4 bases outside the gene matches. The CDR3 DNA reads TGCAGTGCCGGGAGGGCCGCTGAGCAGTTCTTC. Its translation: CSAGRAAEQFF.

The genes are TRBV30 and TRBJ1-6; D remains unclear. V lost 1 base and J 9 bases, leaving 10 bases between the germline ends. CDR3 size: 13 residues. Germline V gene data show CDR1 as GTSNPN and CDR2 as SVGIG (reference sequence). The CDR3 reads CAWSAGVGSPLHF. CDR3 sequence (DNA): TGTGCCTGGAGTGCGGGTGTTGGTTCACCCCTCCACTTT.